These T cell receptor beta chains were read from a single sample in a study of identical twins. Each CDR3 protein gets one entry after TCRdb re-called the 5' RACE reads with MiXCR. The repertoire consists of some 560,000 distinct CDR3 sequences, with more than 9% occurring once and the leading ten covering roughly 3%. These same data were also listed under a study on yellow fever vaccine responses in identical twins.

The material sequenced was PBMCs. These receptors all come from a woman in her late teens or twenties in good health. CDR3s include the opening cysteine and the closing phenylalanine or tryptophan. D genes are given only for firm matches. Clone sizes are given selectively: once, few, many, or a class where the clone is expanded.

size: many
J: TRBJ2-7
D: TRBD2
V: TRBV3-1
CDR3: CASSQDRLAGGTYEQYF
DNA: TGTGCCAGCAGCCAAGATCGACTAGCGGGGGGAACCTACGAGCAGTACTTC

size: many
J: TRBJ2-3
D: .
V: TRBV28
CDR3: CASSHRWASSTDTQYF
DNA: TGTGCCAGCAGTCATAGGTGGGCTTCTAGCACAGATACGCAGTATTTT

size: .
J: TRBJ2-3
D: .
V: TRBV12-3/TRBV12-4
CDR3: CASSVGGTSSTDTQYF
DNA: TGTGCCAGCAGCGTAGGGGGGACAAGTAGCACAGATACGCAGTATTTT

size: .
J: TRBJ2-1
D: .
V: TRBV29-1
CDR3: CSVRDGGYEQFF
DNA: TGCAGCGTGCGGGACGGCGGATATGAGCAGTTCTTC

size: few
J: TRBJ1-2
D: .
V: TRBV2
CDR3: CASSVVSGDGYTF
DNA: TGTGCCAGCAGTGTAGTCTCAGGGGATGGCTACACCTTC

size: many
J: TRBJ2-5
D: TRBD1
V: TRBV20-1
CDR3: CSAWKGDRGLGETQYF
DNA: TGCAGTGCTTGGAAGGGGGACAGGGGGCTTGGGGAGACCCAGTACTTC

size: .
J: TRBJ2-2
D: .
V: TRBV5-5
CDR3: CASSLLAAYTTNTGELFF
DNA: TGTGCCAGCAGCTTATTGGCAGCCTACACGACTAACACCGGGGAGCTGTTTTTT

size: many
J: TRBJ2-1
D: .
V: TRBV12-3/TRBV12-4
CDR3: CASCSAGSRDEQFF
DNA: TGTGCCAGCTGCTCCGCTGGTAGCCGGGATGAGCAGTTCTTC

size: .
J: TRBJ2-1
D: .
V: TRBV11-2
CDR3: CASSPSWGYNEQFF
DNA: TGTGCCAGCAGTCCTAGCTGGGGGTACAATGAGCAGTTCTTC

size: .
J: TRBJ2-2
D: TRBD2
V: TRBV12-3/TRBV12-4
CDR3: CASSLGTSANTGELFF
DNA: TGTGCCAGCAGTTTAGGGACTAGCGCGAACACCGGGGAGCTGTTTTTT

size: few
J: TRBJ2-7
D: .
V: TRBV29-1
CDR3: CSVTPHKAYEQYF
DNA: TGCAGCGTCACGCCTCACAAAGCCTACGAGCAGTACTTC

size: .
J: TRBJ2-7
D: .
V: TRBV3-1
CDR3: CASSQGAYLFYEQYF
DNA: TGTGCCAGCAGCCAAGGAGCCTATCTATTCTACGAGCAGTACTTC

size: few
J: TRBJ2-7
D: .
V: TRBV30
CDR3: CAWSPGGDEQYF
DNA: TGTGCCTGGAGTCCAGGGGGGGACGAGCAGTACTTC

size: once
J: TRBJ2-2
D: .
V: TRBV11-3
CDR3: CASSLSLGGIATGELFF
DNA: TGTGCCAGCAGCTTATCCCTTGGGGGGATAGCCACCGGGGAGCTGTTTTTT

size: .
J: TRBJ2-3
D: .
V: TRBV6-2/TRBV6-3
CDR3: CASSYSGLASTDTQYF
DNA: TGTGCCAGCAGTTACTCGGGGCTAGCGAGCACAGATACGCAGTATTTT

size: .
J: TRBJ2-7
D: TRBD2
V: TRBV7-9
CDR3: CASSLVSGSIYEQYF
DNA: TGTGCCAGCAGCTTAGTGAGCGGGAGTATTTACGAGCAGTACTTC

size: few
J: TRBJ2-5
D: .
V: TRBV15
CDR3: CATSGPTTASSETQYF
DNA: TGTGCCACCAGCGGACCGACAACGGCAAGCTCCGAGACCCAGTACTTC